The 14 T cell receptor beta chains given below trace back to one sample, sequenced in a study of T cells in localized non-small cell lung cancer. Data came from immunoSEQ multiplex PCR; TCRdb stores just in-frame clones and leaves some out. The sample holds approximately 30,000 clones, less than 80% seen once. The source was peripheral blood, collected before any cancer treatment. These receptors all stem from a male donor aged 60 or over with stage II squamous cell lung carcinoma.

The chain links TRBV18 to TRBJ2-7; 7 bases line up with TRBD2. CDR1 is KGHSH and CDR2 is LQKENI in the germline V gene. V shed 8 bases, J shed 6 bases, and the junction held 25 bases outside the gene matches. This CDR3 is built from 18 residues. CDR3 protein: CASSPQGPTSVTSLEQYF. In DNA form, the CDR3 reads TGTGCCAGCAGTCCGCAGGGCCCCACTAGCGTCACCTCCCTCGAGCAGTACTTC.

V is TRBV5-8 and J is TRBJ1-6; D ambiguous. Germline V lookup: CDR1 SGHTS, CDR2 YDEGEE. CDR3 size: 15 residues. V was cut by 2 bases and J by 7 bases, with 13 bases left in between. Here the CDR3 DNA reads TGTGCCAGCAGCTTCGAGTTCACAGAGAATTCACCCCTCCACTTT. Its translation: CASSFEFTENSPLHF.

The rearrangement links TRBV9 to TRBJ2-5; 9 nucleotides match TRBD2. CDR1 is SGDLS and CDR2 is YYNGEE in the germline V gene. This CDR3 has 15 amino acids. V dropped 3 bases and J dropped 2; count of bases not matched to a gene: 5. The CDR3 sequence: CASSAGTSWQETQYF. The DNA for the CDR3 is TGTGCCAGCAGCGCGGGGACTAGCTGGCAAGAGACCCAGTACTTC.

The chain recombines TRBV18 with TRBJ2-2, with unresolved D. This CDR3 has 13 residues. Between the trimmed V and J ends, which lost 0 bases and 4 bases, there was a span of 3 bases. Germline CDR1 reads KGHSH; CDR2 reads LQKENI. Written as DNA, the CDR3 is TGTGCCAGCTCACCACCCTCCACCGGGGAGCTGTTTTTT. Amino acids: CASSPPSTGELFF.

The J gene is TRBJ2-7, the V gene TRBV25-1; 7 bases agree with TRBD2. V was pared by 4 bases and J by 3 bases, with 12 bases of the junction left unmatched. In germline, CDR1 is MGHDK, CDR2 SYGVNS. CDR3 size: 16 residues. The CDR3, as DNA: TGTGCCAGCAGTGGGGGGGGTGGCCCATCGTACTACGAGCAGTACTTC. This sequence encodes CASSGGGGPSYYEQYF.

J is TRBJ2-5 and V is TRBV19; D may be TRBD1 or TRBD2 (5 bases each). The CDR3 extends over 15 amino acids. CDR1 LNHDA and CDR2 SQIVND come from the germline V gene (reference sequence). Between the trimmed V and J ends, which lost 0 bases and 5 bases, there was a span of 13 bases. CDR3 sequence reads: CASSIENRDGETQYF. CDR3 DNA: TGTGCCAGTAGTATAGAAAATCGGGACGGGGAGACCCAGTACTTC.

This clone was recorded only once. This sequence joins TRBV7-3 and TRBJ1-6; 7 bases agree with TRBD1. The CDR3 loop spans 16 amino acids. Germline V CDR1 and CDR2: SGHTA, FQGTGA. Trimming at V came to 2 bases and at J to 8 bases, leaving 9 bases not matched to a gene. The CDR3 region has the DNA TGTGCCAGCAGCTTAGGGAGGGGGCGAACGGATTCACCCCTCCACTTT. Protein: CASSLGRGRTDSPLHF.

This chain joins TRBV4-2 and TRBJ2-2; the D gene is possibly TRBD2 (5 bases). V was clipped by 1 base and J by 3 bases, with 12 bases between them. Per the germline V gene, CDR1 is LGHNA and CDR2 is YNFKEQ. The CDR3 has 16 residues. CDR3 amino acids: CASSQVPGSDTGELFF. The CDR3 nucleotides read TGTGCCAGCAGCCAAGTCCCGGGGAGCGACACCGGGGAGCTGTTTTTT.

The J gene is TRBJ1-2, the V gene TRBV25-1; no firm D call. Trimming pared 2 bases from V and 8 bases from J, leaving 6 bases between. The CDR3 runs 11 residues. Germline V gene lookup returns CDR1 MGHDK and CDR2 SYGVNS. The CDR3 protein is CASSEVRGYTF. The CDR3 nucleotides read TGTGCCAGCAGTGAAGTCCGGGGCTACACCTTC.

V gene TRBV19 combines with J gene TRBJ2-2; the D is unclear. V lost 7 bases to trimming and J lost 0 bases, with 12 bases between them. Looked up from germline, CDR1 is LNHDA and CDR2 is SQIVND (reference sequence). The CDR3 is made up of 15 amino acids. The CDR3, as DNA: TGTGCCAGTACCCCCTGGAAAACGAACACCGGGGAGCTGTTTTTT. This encodes CASTPWKTNTGELFF.

This clone was seen only a few times. V is TRBV25-1 and J is TRBJ1-2; 10 nucleotides agree with TRBD1. V gave up 8 bases and J gave up 7 bases; unmatched junction bases: 10. The CDR3 is made up of 14 amino acids. Germline V CDR1 and CDR2: MGHDK, SYGVNS. The chain's CDR3 is CASSGQGVLSGYTF. The CDR3 bases are TGTGCCAGCTCCGGACAGGGGGTCCTTAGTGGCTACACCTTC.

V and J are TRBV10-3 and TRBJ1-2; no reliable D call. CDR3 length: 13 amino acids. Germline lookup yields CDR1 ENHRY and CDR2 SYGVKD. V was cut by 4 bases and J by 2 bases, with 8 bases left in between. CDR3: CAISGQINYGYTF. The CDR3 bases are TGTGCCATCAGTGGGCAGATCAACTATGGCTACACCTTC.

The chain is built from TRBV19 and TRBJ2-3; D uncertain. The CDR3 length is 12 residues. Germline CDR1 LNHDA, CDR2 SQIVND (reference sequence). Trimming shortened V by 5 bases and J by 4 bases, and 7 bases separated the two germline ends. The CDR3 loop reads CASSPRSDTQYF. In DNA, the CDR3 is TGTGCCAGTAGTCCCCGTTCAGATACGCAGTATTTT.

The table lists this clone with a count of one. The V gene is TRBV14, the J gene TRBJ2-4; D is possibly TRBD1 (5 bases). The V and J ends lost 4 bases and 2 bases respectively, with 15 bases between them. CDR3 size: 16 residues. Germline CDR1 SGHDN, CDR2 FVKESK. This CDR3 is CASSPTAGFTKNIQYF. Here the CDR3 DNA reads TGTGCCAGCAGCCCCACGGCAGGGTTCACCAAAAACATTCAGTACTTC.